This T cell receptor (beta chain) stems from a study of CD8 T cells in Susac syndrome. From germline, CDR1 is SQVTM and CDR2 ANQGSEA. This CDR3 region has 10 residues. Trimming took 4 bases from V and 8 from J, leaving 8 bases between them. cDNA came from around 0.5 to 1 ug RNA primed by random hexamers. An immunoSEQ multiplex PCR generated amplified TCR beta CDR3 products spanning 54 Vbeta and 13 Jbeta. TCRdb re-called the immunoSEQ multiplex PCR reads with MiXCR, one entry per CDR3 protein. The sample contains under 200,000 distinct CDR3 sequences, approximately 93% of which appear only once. The specimen sequenced was CD4+ T cells from PBMCs. The clonotype was recovered from a human donor in good health. This chain connects TRBV29-1 to TRBJ1-2, with D unclear. CDR3 DNA: TGCAGCGTTGGGGCGCAAGGCTACACCTTC. This gives the protein CSVGAQGYTF.